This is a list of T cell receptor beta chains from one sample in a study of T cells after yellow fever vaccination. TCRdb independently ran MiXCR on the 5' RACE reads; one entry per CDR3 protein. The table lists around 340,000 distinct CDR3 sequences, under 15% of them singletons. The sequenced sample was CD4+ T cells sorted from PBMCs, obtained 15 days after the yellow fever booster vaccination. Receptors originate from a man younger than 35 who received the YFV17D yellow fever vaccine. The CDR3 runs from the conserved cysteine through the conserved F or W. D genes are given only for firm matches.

CDR3aa: CAWAPTGTPLGEQYF
v_gene: TRBV30
j_gene: TRBJ2-7
d_gene: NA

CDR3aa: CSAREEKLFF
v_gene: TRBV20-1
j_gene: TRBJ1-4
d_gene: NA

CDR3aa: CASSLRRTLAGGPLHNEQFF
v_gene: TRBV5-6
j_gene: TRBJ2-1
d_gene: TRBD2

CDR3aa: CASSLLGSGGRPINEQFF
v_gene: TRBV28
j_gene: TRBJ2-1
d_gene: TRBD2

CDR3aa: CSAREGQGGYTF
v_gene: TRBV20-1
j_gene: TRBJ1-2
d_gene: NA

CDR3aa: CASKRFNYGYTF
v_gene: TRBV6-5
j_gene: TRBJ1-2
d_gene: NA

CDR3aa: CASSPRSSGGFSDTQYF
v_gene: TRBV19
j_gene: TRBJ2-3
d_gene: TRBD2

CDR3aa: CATSARGSGANVLTF
v_gene: TRBV15
j_gene: TRBJ2-6
d_gene: NA

CDR3aa: CASSLNPRYNEQFF
v_gene: TRBV7-2
j_gene: TRBJ2-1
d_gene: NA

CDR3aa: CASSQEGTAFRQGTQYF
v_gene: TRBV4-1
j_gene: TRBJ2-3
d_gene: TRBD1

CDR3aa: CASSRDSTGTSTEAFF
v_gene: TRBV5-1
j_gene: TRBJ1-1
d_gene: NA

CDR3aa: CASSQRQLMNTEAFF
v_gene: TRBV6-5
j_gene: TRBJ1-1
d_gene: NA

CDR3aa: CASSLEAGTRSYEQYF
v_gene: TRBV4-3
j_gene: TRBJ2-7
d_gene: TRBD2

CDR3aa: CASRHNTEAFF
v_gene: TRBV12-2
j_gene: TRBJ1-1
d_gene: NA

CDR3aa: CASSPDRSYYGYTF
v_gene: TRBV9
j_gene: TRBJ1-2
d_gene: NA

CDR3aa: CASSLVGTTDTQYF
v_gene: TRBV7-9
j_gene: TRBJ2-3
d_gene: NA

CDR3aa: CASSQDQGNYGYTF
v_gene: TRBV4-3
j_gene: TRBJ1-2
d_gene: NA

CDR3aa: CASSLGTGANYGYTF
v_gene: TRBV11-2
j_gene: TRBJ1-2
d_gene: NA

CDR3aa: CASSQELKGGTAFF
v_gene: TRBV6-5
j_gene: TRBJ1-1
d_gene: NA

CDR3aa: CSVEGDTRTDTQYF
v_gene: TRBV29-1
j_gene: TRBJ2-3
d_gene: NA

CDR3aa: CASSRWTLEQTQYF
v_gene: TRBV3-1
j_gene: TRBJ2-5
d_gene: NA

CDR3aa: CASRNYMVGTEAFF
v_gene: TRBV3-1
j_gene: TRBJ1-1
d_gene: NA

CDR3aa: CASNRQGPPLHF
v_gene: TRBV28
j_gene: TRBJ1-6
d_gene: TRBD1

CDR3aa: CASSLGPNSGNTIYF
v_gene: TRBV5-1
j_gene: TRBJ1-3
d_gene: NA

CDR3aa: CASSRWLAGEETQYF
v_gene: TRBV4-1
j_gene: TRBJ2-5
d_gene: TRBD2

CDR3aa: CASRQTGEGGTEAFF
v_gene: TRBV25-1
j_gene: TRBJ1-1
d_gene: TRBD1

CDR3aa: CASSGRTKTNYGYTF
v_gene: TRBV6-4
j_gene: TRBJ1-2
d_gene: NA

CDR3aa: CASRPLAGQETQYF
v_gene: TRBV3-1
j_gene: TRBJ2-5
d_gene: TRBD2

CDR3aa: CSAGTGRSGELFF
v_gene: TRBV20-1
j_gene: TRBJ2-2
d_gene: TRBD1

CDR3aa: CASSPDRDEQYF
v_gene: TRBV18
j_gene: TRBJ2-7
d_gene: TRBD1

CDR3aa: CSARYTQSDTQYF
v_gene: TRBV20-1
j_gene: TRBJ2-3
d_gene: NA

CDR3aa: CASSQAGVTEAFF
v_gene: TRBV3-1
j_gene: TRBJ1-1
d_gene: NA

CDR3aa: CSAREGAVEKLFF
v_gene: TRBV20-1
j_gene: TRBJ1-4
d_gene: TRBD1

CDR3aa: CSATTDNYGYTF
v_gene: TRBV20-1
j_gene: TRBJ1-2
d_gene: NA

CDR3aa: CASKLTGRYEQYF
v_gene: TRBV12-3/TRBV12-4
j_gene: TRBJ2-7
d_gene: NA

CDR3aa: CSVEDRGQSFWSDTQYF
v_gene: TRBV29-1
j_gene: TRBJ2-3
d_gene: TRBD1

CDR3aa: CATSRDFRGETQYF
v_gene: TRBV15
j_gene: TRBJ2-5
d_gene: NA

CDR3aa: CSVDLAGVETQYF
v_gene: TRBV29-1
j_gene: TRBJ2-5
d_gene: TRBD2

CDR3aa: CASSRGTAEETQYF
v_gene: TRBV5-1
j_gene: TRBJ2-5
d_gene: NA

CDR3aa: CASSLNGRGRETQYF
v_gene: TRBV7-3
j_gene: TRBJ2-5
d_gene: TRBD1

CDR3aa: CASSIGNVGNEQFF
v_gene: TRBV19
j_gene: TRBJ2-1
d_gene: NA

CDR3aa: CSVQSGQGSTDTQYF
v_gene: TRBV29-1
j_gene: TRBJ2-3
d_gene: TRBD1

CDR3aa: CASSGGQGVKAFF
v_gene: TRBV7-2
j_gene: TRBJ1-1
d_gene: TRBD1

CDR3aa: CSVVGGLDYEQYF
v_gene: TRBV20-1
j_gene: TRBJ2-7
d_gene: NA